This T cell receptor beta chain was sequenced during a study of T cell repertoires in cytomegalovirus infection. This clonotype has only a few counts. Antigen: not known. The study, taken as a whole, reports: Carriers of CMV plus the relevant HLA were identified by cumulative public TCR beta family frequency.

From the reads, TCRdb called clonotypes with MiXCR, one entry per CDR3 protein. The sample lists a few hundred thousand distinct CDR3 sequences, 15% to 20% occurring once. The CDR3 is 15 residues long. The V gene's germline CDR1 is MNHEY and CDR2 SVGEGT. The germline V and J ends were trimmed by 3 bases and 1 base, with 11 bases remaining between them. Sequencing input: CD8+ T cells from PBMCs. This TCR was recovered from a human donor in good health (CMV status not recorded). Some clones in this sample may be carry-over from other donors' samples. The rearrangement joins TRBV6-2 or TRBV6-3 to TRBJ2-3; D possibly corresponds to TRBD2 (6 bases). CDR3 in amino acids: CASSYVRGGTDTQYF. For the CDR3, the DNA is TGTGCCAGCAGTTATGTCCGCGGGGGCACAGATACGCAGTATTTT.